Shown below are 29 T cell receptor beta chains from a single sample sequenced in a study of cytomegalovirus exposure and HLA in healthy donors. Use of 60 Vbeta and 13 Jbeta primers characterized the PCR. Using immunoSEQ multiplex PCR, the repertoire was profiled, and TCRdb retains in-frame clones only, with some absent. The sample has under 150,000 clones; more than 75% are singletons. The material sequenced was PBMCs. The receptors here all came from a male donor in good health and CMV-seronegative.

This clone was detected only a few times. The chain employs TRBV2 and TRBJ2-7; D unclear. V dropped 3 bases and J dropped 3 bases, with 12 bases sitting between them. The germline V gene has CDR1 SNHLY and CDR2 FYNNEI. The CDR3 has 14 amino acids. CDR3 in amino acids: CASSDSWPLYEQYF. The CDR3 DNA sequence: TGTGCCAGCAGTGATAGCTGGCCCCTCTACGAGCAGTACTTC.

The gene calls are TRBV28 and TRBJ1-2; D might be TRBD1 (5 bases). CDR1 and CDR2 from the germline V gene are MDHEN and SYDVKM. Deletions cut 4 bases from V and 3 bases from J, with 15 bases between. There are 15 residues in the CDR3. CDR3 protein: CASSYAGGLDYGYTF. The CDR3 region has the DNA TGTGCCAGCAGTTATGCGGGGGGGTTGGACTATGGCTACACCTTC.

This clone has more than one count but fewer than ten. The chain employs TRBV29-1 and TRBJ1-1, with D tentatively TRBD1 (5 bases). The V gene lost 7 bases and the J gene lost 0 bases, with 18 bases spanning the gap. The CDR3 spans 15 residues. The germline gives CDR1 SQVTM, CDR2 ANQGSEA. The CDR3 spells CSAGAGWGMNTEAFF. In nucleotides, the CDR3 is TGCAGCGCCGGGGCGGGGTGGGGGATGAACACTGAAGCTTTCTTT.

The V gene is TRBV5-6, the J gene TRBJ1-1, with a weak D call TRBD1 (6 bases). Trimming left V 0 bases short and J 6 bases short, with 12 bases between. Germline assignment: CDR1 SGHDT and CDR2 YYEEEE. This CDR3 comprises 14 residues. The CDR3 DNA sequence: TGTGCCAGCAGCTTGGTGCCGACAGGAGCTGAAGCTTTCTTT. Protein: CASSLVPTGAEAFF.

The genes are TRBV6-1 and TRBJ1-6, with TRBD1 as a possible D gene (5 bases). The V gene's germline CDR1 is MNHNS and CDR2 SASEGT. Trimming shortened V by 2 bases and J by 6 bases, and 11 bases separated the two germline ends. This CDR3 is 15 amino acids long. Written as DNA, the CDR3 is TGTGCCAGCAGTGAATCTCGGGGGTTTAATTCACCCCTCCACTTT. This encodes CASSESRGFNSPLHF.

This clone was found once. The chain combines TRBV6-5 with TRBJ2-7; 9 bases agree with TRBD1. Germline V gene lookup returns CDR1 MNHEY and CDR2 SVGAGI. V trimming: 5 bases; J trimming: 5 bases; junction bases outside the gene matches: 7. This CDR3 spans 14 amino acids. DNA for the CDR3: TGTGCCAGCAGTCCCGGGACAGGGTGGGACGAGCAGTACTTC. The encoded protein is CASSPGTGWDEQYF.

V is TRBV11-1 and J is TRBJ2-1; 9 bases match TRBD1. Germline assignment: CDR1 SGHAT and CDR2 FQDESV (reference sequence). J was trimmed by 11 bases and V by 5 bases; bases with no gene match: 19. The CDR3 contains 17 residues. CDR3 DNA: TGTGCCAGCAGCCCCGGGGCACAGGGGGCTCTTGGCGGTAAGCAGTTCTTC. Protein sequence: CASSPGAQGALGGKQFF.

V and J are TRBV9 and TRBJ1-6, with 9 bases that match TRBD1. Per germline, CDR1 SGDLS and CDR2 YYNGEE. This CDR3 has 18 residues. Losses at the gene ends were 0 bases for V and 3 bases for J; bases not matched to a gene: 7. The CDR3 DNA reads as TGTGCCAGCAGCGTAGGGACAGGGGTGGCTGGCTATAATTCACCCCTCCACTTT. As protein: CASSVGTGVAGYNSPLHF. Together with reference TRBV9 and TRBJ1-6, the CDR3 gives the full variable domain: DSGVTQTPKHLITATGQRVTLRCSPRSGDLSVYWYQQSLDQGLQFLIQYYNGEERAKGNILERFSAQQFPDLHSELNLSSLELGDSALYFCASSVGTGVAGYNSPLHFGNGTRLTVT.

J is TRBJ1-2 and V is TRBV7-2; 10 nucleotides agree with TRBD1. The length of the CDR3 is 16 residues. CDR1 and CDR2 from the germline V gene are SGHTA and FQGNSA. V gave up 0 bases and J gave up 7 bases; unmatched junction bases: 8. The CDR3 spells CASSLAAGTGDGGYTF. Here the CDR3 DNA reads TGTGCCAGCAGCTTAGCGGCCGGGACAGGGGACGGTGGCTACACCTTC.

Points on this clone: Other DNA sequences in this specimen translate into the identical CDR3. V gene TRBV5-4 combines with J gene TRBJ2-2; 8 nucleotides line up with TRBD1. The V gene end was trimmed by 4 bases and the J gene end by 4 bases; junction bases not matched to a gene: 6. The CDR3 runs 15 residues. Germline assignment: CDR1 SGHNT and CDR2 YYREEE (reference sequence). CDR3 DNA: TGTGCCAGCAGCCCCCGACAGGGGAGCACCGGGGAGCTGTTTTTT. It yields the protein CASSPRQGSTGELFF.

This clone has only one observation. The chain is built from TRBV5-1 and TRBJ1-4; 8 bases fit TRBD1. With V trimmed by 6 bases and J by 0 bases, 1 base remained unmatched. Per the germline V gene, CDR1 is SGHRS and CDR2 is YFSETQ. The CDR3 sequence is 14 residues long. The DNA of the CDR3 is TGCGCCAGCAAACAGGGGGCAACTAATGAAAAACTGTTTTTT. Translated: CASKQGATNEKLFF.

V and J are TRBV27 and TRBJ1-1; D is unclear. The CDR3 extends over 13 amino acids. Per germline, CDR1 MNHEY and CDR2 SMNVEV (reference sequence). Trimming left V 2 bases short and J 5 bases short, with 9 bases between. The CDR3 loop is CASSLGEATEAFF. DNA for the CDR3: TGTGCCAGCAGTTTAGGGGAGGCAACTGAAGCTTTCTTT.

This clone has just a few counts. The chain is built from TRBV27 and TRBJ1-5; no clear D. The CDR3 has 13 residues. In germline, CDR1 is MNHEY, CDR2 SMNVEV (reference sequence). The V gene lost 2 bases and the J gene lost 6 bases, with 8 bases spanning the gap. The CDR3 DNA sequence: TGTGCCAGCAGTTTAAACCTGGCTCAGCCCCAGCATTTT. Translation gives CASSLNLAQPQHF.

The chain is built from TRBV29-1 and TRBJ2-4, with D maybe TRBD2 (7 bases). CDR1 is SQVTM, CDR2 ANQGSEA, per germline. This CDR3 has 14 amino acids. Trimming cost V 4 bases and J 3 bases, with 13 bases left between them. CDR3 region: CSVGGGGGKNIQYF. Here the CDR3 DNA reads TGCAGCGTTGGTGGGGGAGGGGGCAAAAACATTCAGTACTTC.

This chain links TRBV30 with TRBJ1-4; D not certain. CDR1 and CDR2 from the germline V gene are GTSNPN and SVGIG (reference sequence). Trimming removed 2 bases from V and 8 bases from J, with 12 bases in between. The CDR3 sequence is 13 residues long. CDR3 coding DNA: TGTGCCTGGAGTTTAGTATTCGTCGAAAAACTGTTTTTT. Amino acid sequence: CAWSLVFVEKLFF.

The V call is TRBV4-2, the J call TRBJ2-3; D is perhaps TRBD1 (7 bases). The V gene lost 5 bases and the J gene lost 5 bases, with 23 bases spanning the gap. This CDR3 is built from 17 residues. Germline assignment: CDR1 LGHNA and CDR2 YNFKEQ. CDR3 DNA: TGTGCCAGCAGCTTTCGGGGGACAGCTACAAGTGAAGATACGCAGTATTTT. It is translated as CASSFRGTATSEDTQYF.

CDR3 bases: TGTGCCTGGAGTGGACAGGGTTCCCCTTTGAGCGGCTACACCTTC. Residues: CAWSGQGSPLSGYTF. The chain uses TRBV30 and TRBJ1-2, with 7 bases that match TRBD1. J lost 8 bases, V lost 1 base, and 13 bases had no gene match. This CDR3 has 15 residues. The germline gives CDR1 GTSNPN, CDR2 SVGIG (reference sequence).

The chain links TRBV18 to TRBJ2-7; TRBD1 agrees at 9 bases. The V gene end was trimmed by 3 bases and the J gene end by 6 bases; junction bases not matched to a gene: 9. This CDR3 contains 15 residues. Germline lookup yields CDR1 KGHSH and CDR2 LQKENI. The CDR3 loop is CASSPQPPTGGEQYF. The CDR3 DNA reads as TGTGCCAGCTCACCGCAACCCCCGACAGGGGGCGAGCAGTACTTC.

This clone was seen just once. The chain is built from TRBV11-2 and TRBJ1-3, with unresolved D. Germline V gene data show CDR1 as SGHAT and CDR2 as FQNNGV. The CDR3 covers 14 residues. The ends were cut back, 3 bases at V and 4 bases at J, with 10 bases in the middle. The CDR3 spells CASSFRESGNTIYF. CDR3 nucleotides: TGTGCCAGCAGCTTTCGCGAGTCCGGAAACACCATATATTTT.

Here the CDR3 reads CASSPRTGVDTEAFF. CDR3 bases: TGTGCCAGCAGCCCCCGGACAGGGGTCGACACTGAAGCTTTCTTT. This chain joins TRBV9 and TRBJ1-1; 9 bases fit TRBD1. Germline CDR1 is SGDLS and CDR2 is YYNGEE. Unmatched junction bases numbered 7, after V lost 4 bases and J lost 3 bases. The CDR3 contains 15 residues.

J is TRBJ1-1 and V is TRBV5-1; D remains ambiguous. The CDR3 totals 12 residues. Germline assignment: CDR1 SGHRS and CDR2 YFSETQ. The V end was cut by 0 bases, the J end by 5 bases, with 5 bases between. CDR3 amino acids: CASSLVGTEAFF. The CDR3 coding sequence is TGCGCCAGCAGCTTGGTCGGGACTGAAGCTTTCTTT.

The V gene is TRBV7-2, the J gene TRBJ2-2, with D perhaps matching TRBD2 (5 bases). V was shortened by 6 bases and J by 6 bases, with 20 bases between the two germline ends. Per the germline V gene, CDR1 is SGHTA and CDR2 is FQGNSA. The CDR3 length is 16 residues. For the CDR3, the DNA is TGTGCCAGCAGTTTTATAACCCTACGGGGAGCCGGGGAGCTGTTTTTT. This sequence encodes CASSFITLRGAGELFF.

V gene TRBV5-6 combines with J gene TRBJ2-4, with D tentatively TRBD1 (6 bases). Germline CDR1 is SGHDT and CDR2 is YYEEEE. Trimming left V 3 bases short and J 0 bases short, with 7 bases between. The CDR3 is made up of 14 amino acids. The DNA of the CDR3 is TGTGCCAGCAGCTCAGGGGTAGCCAAAAACATTCAGTACTTC. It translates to CASSSGVAKNIQYF.

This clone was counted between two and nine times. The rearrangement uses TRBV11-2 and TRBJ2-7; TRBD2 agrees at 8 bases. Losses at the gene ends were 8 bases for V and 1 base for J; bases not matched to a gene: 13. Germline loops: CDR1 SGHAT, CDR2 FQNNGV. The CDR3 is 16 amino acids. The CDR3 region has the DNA TGTGCCAGCCAAATCACCGGGGGGGGCGGATCCTACGAGCAGTACTTC. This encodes CASQITGGGGSYEQYF.

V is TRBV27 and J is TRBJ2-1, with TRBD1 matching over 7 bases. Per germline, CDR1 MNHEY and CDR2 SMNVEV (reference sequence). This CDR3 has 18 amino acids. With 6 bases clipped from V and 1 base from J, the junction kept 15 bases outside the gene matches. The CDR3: CASRGIGGSVSSYNEQFF. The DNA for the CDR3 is TGTGCCAGCAGGGGGATAGGGGGCTCCGTGAGTTCCTACAATGAGCAGTTCTTC.

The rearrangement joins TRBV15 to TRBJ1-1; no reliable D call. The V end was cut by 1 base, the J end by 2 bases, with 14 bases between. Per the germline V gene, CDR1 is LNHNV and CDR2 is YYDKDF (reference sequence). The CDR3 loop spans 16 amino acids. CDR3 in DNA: TGTGCCACCAGCAGAGCCGGGGTTACTAGAAACACTGAAGCTTTCTTT. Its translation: CATSRAGVTRNTEAFF.

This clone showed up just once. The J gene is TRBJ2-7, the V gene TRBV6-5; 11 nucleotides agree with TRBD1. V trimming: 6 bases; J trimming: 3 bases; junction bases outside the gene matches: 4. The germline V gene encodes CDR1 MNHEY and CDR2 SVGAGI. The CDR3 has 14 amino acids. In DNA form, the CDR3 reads TGTGCCAGCAGAACCGGGACAGGGGGCTACGAGCAGTACTTC. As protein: CASRTGTGGYEQYF.

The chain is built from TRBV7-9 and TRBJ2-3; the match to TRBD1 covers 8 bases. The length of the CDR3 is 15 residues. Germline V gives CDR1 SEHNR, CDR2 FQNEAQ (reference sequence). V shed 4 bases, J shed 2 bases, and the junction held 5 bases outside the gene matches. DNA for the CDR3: TGTGCCAGCAGCTCCCAGACAGGGGACACAGATACGCAGTATTTT. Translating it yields CASSSQTGDTDTQYF.

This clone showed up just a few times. The CDR3 DNA is TGTGCCAGCAGCCCCGCGACAGGTGGGATCCCTTCCGAGCAGTACTTC. Encoded protein: CASSPATGGIPSEQYF. The rearrangement joins TRBV13 to TRBJ2-7, with D maybe TRBD1 (6 bases). Germline lookup yields CDR1 PRHDT and CDR2 FYEKMQ (reference sequence). This CDR3 is 16 amino acids long. Trimming left V 5 bases short and J 6 bases short, with 23 bases between.